This entry lists 7 T cell receptor beta chains sequenced from one sample in a study of T cell changes during pregnancy in multiple sclerosis. Measured with immunoSEQ multiplex PCR; TCRdb has only the in-frame clones, and not every one. The table shows about 110,000 clones, with 91% occurring only once. The source material was peripheral blood, sampled before pregnancy. The receptors here all came from a female donor with multiple sclerosis, enrolled in a pregnancy study.

V usage is TRBV2 and J usage is TRBJ2-7, with D unclear. The germline V and J ends were trimmed by 8 bases and 7 bases, with 15 bases remaining between them. Germline V gene data show CDR1 as SNHLY and CDR2 as FYNNEI. The CDR3 covers 12 residues. CDR3 protein: CASLPITVEQYF. The CDR3 DNA sequence: TGTGCCAGCCTACCTATCACAGTTGAGCAGTACTTC.

The genes are TRBV28 and TRBJ2-2; 10 bases fit TRBD1. Germline CDR1 reads MDHEN; CDR2 reads SYDVKM. This CDR3 region has 15 residues. The V gene end was trimmed by 6 bases and the J gene end by 6 bases; junction bases not matched to a gene: 7. The DNA of the CDR3 is TGTGCCAGCAGGGGGGCCGGGACAGGGGCCGGGGAGCTGTTTTTT. Translation gives CASRGAGTGAGELFF.

This chain connects TRBV5-4 to TRBJ1-2; D is undetermined. CDR1 and CDR2 from the germline V gene are SGHNT and YYREEE (reference sequence). The V end was cut by 0 bases, the J end by 2 bases, with 17 bases between. This CDR3 region has 17 residues. The CDR3 is CASSLAGAWTGNYGYTF. DNA of the CDR3: TGTGCCAGCAGCTTGGCCGGTGCGTGGACGGGGAACTATGGCTACACCTTC.

The gene calls are TRBV15 and TRBJ2-3; 7 nucleotides line up with TRBD2. This CDR3 is 13 amino acids long. Germline lookup yields CDR1 LNHNV and CDR2 YYDKDF (reference sequence). J was trimmed by 2 bases and V by 8 bases; bases with no gene match: 4. As DNA, the CDR3 is TGTGCCACCCGCGGACTAGTCACAGATACGCAGTATTTT. It translates to CATRGLVTDTQYF.

This rearrangement joins TRBV19 to TRBJ2-1; no reliable D call. Germline V lookup: CDR1 LNHDA, CDR2 SQIVND (reference sequence). The CDR3 length is 14 residues. V was cut by 0 bases and J by 1 base, with 4 bases left in between. The chain's CDR3 is CASSIDLSYNEQFF. The DNA for the CDR3 is TGTGCCAGTAGTATAGACCTGTCCTACAATGAGCAGTTCTTC.

The chain carries TRBV4-2 and TRBJ2-2, with D possibly matching TRBD2 (5 bases). V was trimmed by 2 bases and J by 1 base, leaving 11 bases between them. Germline assignment: CDR1 LGHNA and CDR2 YNFKEQ. This CDR3 is built from 16 residues. CDR3 bases: TGTGCCAGCAGCCAAAATCGAGGGAGGAACACCGGGGAGCTGTTTTTT. Translating gives CASSQNRGRNTGELFF.

The gene calls are TRBV6-5 and TRBJ1-2; D not resolved. The germline gives CDR1 MNHEY, CDR2 SVGAGI. The germline V and J ends were trimmed by 6 bases and 2 bases, with 10 bases remaining between them. CDR3 length equals 13 residues. CDR3 protein: CASRENTNYGYTF. The CDR3 coding sequence is TGTGCCAGCAGAGAAAACACCAACTATGGCTACACCTTC.